The clone carrying this TCR beta chain has only a few counts. What it binds is unknown. Trimming shortened V by 5 bases and J by 11 bases, and 21 bases separated the two germline ends. Germline V gene sequence: CDR1 DFQATT, CDR2 SNEGSKA (reference sequence). This CDR3 is built from 13 residues. The sample belongs to a study of blood T cells in healthy people across ages. In the study overall: T cells yielded about one barcoded beta molecule per two cells through template switching.

A second PCR, run for about 6 to 11 cycles, used a sample-barcoded 5' primer plus a J-beta primer mix. TCRdb redid the calling of the 5' RACE reads with MiXCR, one entry per CDR3 protein. This sample yields 500,000 to 600,000 distinct CDR3 sequences, of which about 26% are seen a single time; about 18% belongs to the top ten. General study findings and limits: Researchers said unsorted PBMCs prevented a conclusive naive versus antigen-experienced comparison. Diversity figures derived from one million T cells were judged to underestimate the true value.

The sequence derives from a woman aged 70-85 years in good health. The sequenced material came from blood. The V gene is TRBV20-1, the J gene TRBJ2-5, with D hard to call. The CDR3 nucleotides are TGCAGTGCTGCTAGTTTAGGGATCTACGAACAGTACTTC. Protein: CSAASLGIYEQYF.